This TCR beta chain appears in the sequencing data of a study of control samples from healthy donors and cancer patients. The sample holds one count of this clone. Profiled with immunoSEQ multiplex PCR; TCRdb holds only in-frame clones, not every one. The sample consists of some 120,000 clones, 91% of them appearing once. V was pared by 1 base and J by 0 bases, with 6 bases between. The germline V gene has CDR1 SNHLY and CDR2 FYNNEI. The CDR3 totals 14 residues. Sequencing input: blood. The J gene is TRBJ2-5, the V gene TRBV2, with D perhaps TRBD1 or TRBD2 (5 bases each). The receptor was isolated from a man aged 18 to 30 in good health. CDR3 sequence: CASSEGGYQETQYF. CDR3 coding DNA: TGTGCCAGCAGTGAAGGGGGGTACCAAGAGACCCAGTACTTC.